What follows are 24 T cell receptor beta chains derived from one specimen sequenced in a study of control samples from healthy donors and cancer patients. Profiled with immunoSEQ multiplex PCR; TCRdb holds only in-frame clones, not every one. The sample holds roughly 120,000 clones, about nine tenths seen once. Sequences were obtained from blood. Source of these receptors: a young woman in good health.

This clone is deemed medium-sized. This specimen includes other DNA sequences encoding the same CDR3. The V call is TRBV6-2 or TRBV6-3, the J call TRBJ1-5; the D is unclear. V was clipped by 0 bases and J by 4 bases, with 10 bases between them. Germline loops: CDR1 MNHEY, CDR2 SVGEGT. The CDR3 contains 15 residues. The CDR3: CASSYSPLANQPQHF. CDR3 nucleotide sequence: TGTGCCAGCAGTTACTCCCCGCTGGCGAATCAGCCCCAGCATTTT.

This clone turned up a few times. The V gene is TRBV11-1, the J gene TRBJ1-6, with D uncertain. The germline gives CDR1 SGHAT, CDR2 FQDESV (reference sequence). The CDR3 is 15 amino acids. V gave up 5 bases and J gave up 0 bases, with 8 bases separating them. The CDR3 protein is CASSKFSSYNSPLHF. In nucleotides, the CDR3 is TGTGCCAGCAGCAAGTTCAGCTCCTATAATTCACCCCTCCACTTT.

The CDR3 loop reads CASSAGGTGQGGYTF. In DNA form, the CDR3 reads TGTGCCAGCAGCGCGGGAGGGACAGGGCAAGGTGGCTACACCTTC. J is TRBJ1-2 and V is TRBV9; 9 bases map to TRBD1. There are 15 residues in the CDR3. V was pared by 3 bases and J by 7 bases, with 10 bases of the junction left unmatched. Germline CDR1 is SGDLS and CDR2 is YYNGEE.

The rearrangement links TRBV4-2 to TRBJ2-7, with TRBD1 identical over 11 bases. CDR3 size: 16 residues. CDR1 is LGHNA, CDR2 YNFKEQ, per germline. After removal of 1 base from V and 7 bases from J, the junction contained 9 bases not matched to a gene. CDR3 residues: CASSQGSGQGAGEQYF. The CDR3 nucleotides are TGTGCCAGCAGCCAAGGGTCAGGACAGGGGGCTGGGGAGCAGTACTTC.

The CDR3 spells CATSDSGSDNSPLHF. CDR3 nucleotide sequence: TGTGCCACCAGTGATAGCGGGTCGGATAATTCACCCCTCCACTTT. The chain carries TRBV24-1 and TRBJ1-6; no firm D call. CDR3 size: 15 residues. The germline CDR1 and CDR2 sequences are KGHDR and SFDVKD. V lost 3 bases and J 5 bases, leaving 10 bases between the germline ends.

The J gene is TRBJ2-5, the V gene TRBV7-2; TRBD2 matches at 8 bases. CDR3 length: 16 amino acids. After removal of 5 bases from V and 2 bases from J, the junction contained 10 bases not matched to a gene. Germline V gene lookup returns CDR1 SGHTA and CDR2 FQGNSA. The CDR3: CASSLRASGYQETQYF. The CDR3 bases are TGTGCCAGCAGCCTAAGGGCTAGCGGGTATCAAGAGACCCAGTACTTC.

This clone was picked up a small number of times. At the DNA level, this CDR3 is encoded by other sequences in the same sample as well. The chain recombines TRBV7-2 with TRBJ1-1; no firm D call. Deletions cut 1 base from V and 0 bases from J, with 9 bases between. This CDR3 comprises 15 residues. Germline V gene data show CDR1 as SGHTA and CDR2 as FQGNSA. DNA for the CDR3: TGTGCCAGCAGCTTAGGGGTGGGGATGAACACTGAAGCTTTCTTT. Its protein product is CASSLGVGMNTEAFF.

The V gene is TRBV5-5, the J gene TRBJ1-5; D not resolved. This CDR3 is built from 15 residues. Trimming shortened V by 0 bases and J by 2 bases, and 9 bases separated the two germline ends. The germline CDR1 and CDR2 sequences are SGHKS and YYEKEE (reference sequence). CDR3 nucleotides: TGTGCCAGCAGCTTGGGGGGAGAGGGCAATCAGCCCCAGCATTTT. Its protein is CASSLGGEGNQPQHF.

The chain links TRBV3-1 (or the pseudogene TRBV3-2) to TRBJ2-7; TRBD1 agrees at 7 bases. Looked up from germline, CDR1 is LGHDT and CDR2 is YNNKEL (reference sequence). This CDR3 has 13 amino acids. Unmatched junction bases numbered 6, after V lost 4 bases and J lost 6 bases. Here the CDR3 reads CASSPRGQVEQYF. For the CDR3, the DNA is TGTGCCAGCAGCCCCCGCGGACAGGTCGAGCAGTACTTC.

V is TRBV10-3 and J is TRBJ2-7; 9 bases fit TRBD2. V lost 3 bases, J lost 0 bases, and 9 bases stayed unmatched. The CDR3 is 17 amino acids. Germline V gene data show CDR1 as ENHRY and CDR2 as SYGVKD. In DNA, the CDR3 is TGTGCCATCAGTGAAGGGCTAGCGGGACCGAGCTCCTACGAGCAGTACTTC. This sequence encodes CAISEGLAGPSSYEQYF.

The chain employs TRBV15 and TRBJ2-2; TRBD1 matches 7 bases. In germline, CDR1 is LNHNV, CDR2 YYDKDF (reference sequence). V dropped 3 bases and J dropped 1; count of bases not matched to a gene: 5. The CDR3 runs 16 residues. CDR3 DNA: TGTGCCACCAGCAGGGACGACAGGGTGAACACCGGGGAGCTGTTTTTT. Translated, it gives CATSRDDRVNTGELFF.

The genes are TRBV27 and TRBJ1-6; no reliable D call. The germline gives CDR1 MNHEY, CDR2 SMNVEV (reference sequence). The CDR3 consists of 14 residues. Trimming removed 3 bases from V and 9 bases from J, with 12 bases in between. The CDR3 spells CASSFGPTGSPLHF. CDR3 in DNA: TGTGCCAGCAGTTTCGGGCCCACCGGTTCACCCCTCCACTTT.

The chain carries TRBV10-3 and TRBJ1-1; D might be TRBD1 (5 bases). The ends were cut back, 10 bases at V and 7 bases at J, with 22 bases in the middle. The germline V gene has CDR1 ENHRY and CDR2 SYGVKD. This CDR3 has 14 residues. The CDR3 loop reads CATRWRGSAVEAFF. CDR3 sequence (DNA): TGTGCCACCAGGTGGCGGGGGAGCGCGGTTGAAGCTTTCTTT.

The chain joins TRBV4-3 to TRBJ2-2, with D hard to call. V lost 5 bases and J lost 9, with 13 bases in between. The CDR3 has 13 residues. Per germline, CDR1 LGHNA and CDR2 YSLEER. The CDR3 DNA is TGCGCCAGCAGCTTGAGTCCGGACCGGGAGCTGTTTTTT. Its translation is CASSLSPDRELFF.

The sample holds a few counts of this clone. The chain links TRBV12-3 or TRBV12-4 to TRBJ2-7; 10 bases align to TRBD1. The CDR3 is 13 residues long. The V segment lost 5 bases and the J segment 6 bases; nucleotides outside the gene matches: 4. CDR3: CASSGGTGAEQYF. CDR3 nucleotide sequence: TGTGCCAGCAGTGGCGGGACAGGGGCCGAGCAGTACTTC.

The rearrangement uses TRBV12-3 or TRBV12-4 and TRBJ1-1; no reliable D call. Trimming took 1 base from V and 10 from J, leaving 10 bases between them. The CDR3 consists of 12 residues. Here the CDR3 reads CASSLVSSLAFF. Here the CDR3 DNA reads TGTGCCAGCAGTTTAGTCTCTTCTTTAGCTTTCTTT.

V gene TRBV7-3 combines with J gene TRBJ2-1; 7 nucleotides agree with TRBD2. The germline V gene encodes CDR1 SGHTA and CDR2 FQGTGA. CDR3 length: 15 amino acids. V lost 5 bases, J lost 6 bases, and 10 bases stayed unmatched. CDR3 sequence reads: CASSPQAGLFNEQFF. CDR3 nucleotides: TGTGCCAGCAGCCCGCAAGCGGGGCTCTTCAATGAGCAGTTCTTC.

As DNA, the CDR3 is TGTGCCAGTAGTATTGGGAATTCCGAGCAGTACTTC. Its protein is CASSIGNSEQYF. J is TRBJ2-7 and V is TRBV19, with D uncertain. Germline CDR1 and CDR2: LNHDA and SQIVND (reference sequence). The CDR3 runs to 12 residues. V was cut by 3 bases and J by 6 bases, with 9 bases left in between.

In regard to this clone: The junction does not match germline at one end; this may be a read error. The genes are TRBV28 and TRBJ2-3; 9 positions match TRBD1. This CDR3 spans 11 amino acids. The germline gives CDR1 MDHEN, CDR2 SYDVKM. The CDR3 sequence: CASTSTGGTDF. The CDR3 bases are TGTGCCAGCACCTCGACAGGGGGTACGGATTTT. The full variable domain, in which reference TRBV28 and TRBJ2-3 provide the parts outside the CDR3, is DVKVTQSSRYLVKRTGEKVFLECVQDMDHENMFWYRQDPGLGLRLIYFSYDVKMKEKGDIPEGYSVSREKKERFSLILESASTNQTSMYLCASTSTGGTDFGPGTRLTVL.

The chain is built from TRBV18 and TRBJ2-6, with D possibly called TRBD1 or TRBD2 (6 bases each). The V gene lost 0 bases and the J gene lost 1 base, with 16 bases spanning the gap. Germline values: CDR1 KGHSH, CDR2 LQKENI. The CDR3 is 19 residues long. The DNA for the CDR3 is TGTGCCAGCTCACCACCGCTAGGGGGGTCCCTGTCTGGGGCCAACGTCCTGACTTTC. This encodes CASSPPLGGSLSGANVLTF.

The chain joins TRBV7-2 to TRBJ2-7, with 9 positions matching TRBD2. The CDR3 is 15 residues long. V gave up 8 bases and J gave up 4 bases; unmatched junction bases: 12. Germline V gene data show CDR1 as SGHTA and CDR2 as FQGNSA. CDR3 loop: CASSAGGPKLYEQYF. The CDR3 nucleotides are TGTGCCAGCTCTGCGGGAGGGCCCAAACTTTACGAGCAGTACTTC. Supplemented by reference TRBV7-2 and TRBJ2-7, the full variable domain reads GAGVSQSPSNKVTEKGKDVELRCDPISGHTALYWYRQSLGQGLEFLIYFQGNSAPDKSGLPSDRFSAERTGGSVSTLTIQRTQQEDSAVYLCASSAGGPKLYEQYFGPGTRLTVT.

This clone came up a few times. The CDR3 region is CASSLRARDNEQFF. CDR3 DNA: TGTGCCAGCAGCTTACGAGCGCGAGACAATGAGCAGTTCTTC. The V gene is TRBV11-1, the J gene TRBJ2-1; the D is unclear. CDR3 length: 14 residues. With 2 bases removed from V and 5 bases from J, the gap between germline ends came to 10 bases. The V gene's germline CDR1 is SGHAT and CDR2 FQDESV (reference sequence).

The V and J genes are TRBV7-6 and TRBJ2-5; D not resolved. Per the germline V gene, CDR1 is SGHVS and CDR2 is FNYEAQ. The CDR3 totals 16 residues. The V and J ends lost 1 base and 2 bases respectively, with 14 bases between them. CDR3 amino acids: CASSLGARAKQETQYF. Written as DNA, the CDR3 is TGTGCCAGCAGCTTAGGGGCCCGGGCGAAACAAGAGACCCAGTACTTC.

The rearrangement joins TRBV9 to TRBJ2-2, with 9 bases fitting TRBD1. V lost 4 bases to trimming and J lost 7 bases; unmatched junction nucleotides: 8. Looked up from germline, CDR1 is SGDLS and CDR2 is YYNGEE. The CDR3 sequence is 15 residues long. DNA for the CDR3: TGTGCCAGCAGCATAACGGGACAGGGAGGCGGGGAGCTGTTTTTT. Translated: CASSITGQGGGELFF.